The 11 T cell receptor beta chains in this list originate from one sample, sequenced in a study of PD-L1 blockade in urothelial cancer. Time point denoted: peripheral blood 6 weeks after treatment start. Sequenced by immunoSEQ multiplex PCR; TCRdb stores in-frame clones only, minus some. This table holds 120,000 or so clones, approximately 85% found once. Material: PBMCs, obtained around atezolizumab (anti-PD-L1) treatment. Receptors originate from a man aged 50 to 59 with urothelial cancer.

This CDR3 is CASSPGGSTDTQYF. In nucleotides, the CDR3 is TGTGCCAGCTCCCCCGGGGGGAGCACAGATACGCAGTATTTT. The V call is TRBV18, the J call TRBJ2-3; 7 nucleotides line up with TRBD2. Looked up from germline, CDR1 is KGHSH and CDR2 is LQKENI. This CDR3 contains 14 residues. Germline trimming cut 6 bases from V and 0 bases from J; bases unmatched to any gene: 3.

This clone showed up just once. CDR3 loop: CASSLAKTGQGEQFF. The CDR3 DNA reads as TGCGCCAGCAGCTTGGCAAAGACAGGGCAAGGGGAGCAGTTCTTC. The chain recombines TRBV5-1 with TRBJ2-1; the match to TRBD1 covers 7 bases. V lost 0 bases, J lost 10 bases, and 10 bases stayed unmatched. Germline-derived CDR1 and CDR2 are SGHRS and YFSETQ. This CDR3 region has 15 residues.

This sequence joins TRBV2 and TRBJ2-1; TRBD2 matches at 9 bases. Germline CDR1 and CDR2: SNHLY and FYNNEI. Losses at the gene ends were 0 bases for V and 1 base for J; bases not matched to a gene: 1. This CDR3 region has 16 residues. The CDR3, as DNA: TGTGCCAGCAGTGAAGCGGGACTAGCATCCTACAATGAGCAGTTCTTC. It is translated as CASSEAGLASYNEQFF.

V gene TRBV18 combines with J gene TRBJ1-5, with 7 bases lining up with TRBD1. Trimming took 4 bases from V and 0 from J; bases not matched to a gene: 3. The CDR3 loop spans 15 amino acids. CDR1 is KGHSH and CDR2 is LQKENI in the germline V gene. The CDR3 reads CASSRGQLSNQPQHF. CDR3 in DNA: TGTGCCAGCTCACGGGGACAGCTTAGCAATCAGCCCCAGCATTTT.

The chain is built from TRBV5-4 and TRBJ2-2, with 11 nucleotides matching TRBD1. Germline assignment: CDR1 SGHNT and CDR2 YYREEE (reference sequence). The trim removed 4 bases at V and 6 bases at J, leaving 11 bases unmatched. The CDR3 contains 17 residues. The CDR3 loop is CASSSGTGGRRAGELFF. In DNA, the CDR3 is TGTGCCAGCAGCAGCGGGACAGGGGGAAGGAGGGCCGGGGAGCTGTTTTTT.

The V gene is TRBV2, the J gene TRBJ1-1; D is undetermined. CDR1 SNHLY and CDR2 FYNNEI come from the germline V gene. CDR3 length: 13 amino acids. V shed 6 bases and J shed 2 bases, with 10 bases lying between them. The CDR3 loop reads CASRGPGNTEAFF. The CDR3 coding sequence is TGTGCCAGCAGGGGTCCGGGAAACACTGAAGCTTTCTTT.

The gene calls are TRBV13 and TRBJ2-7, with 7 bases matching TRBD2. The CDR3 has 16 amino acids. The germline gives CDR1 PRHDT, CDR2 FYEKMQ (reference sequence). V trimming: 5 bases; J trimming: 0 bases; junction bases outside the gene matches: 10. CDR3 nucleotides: TGTGCCAGCAGCCCAGCGGGGAGGGCCCACTCCTACGAGCAGTACTTC. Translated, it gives CASSPAGRAHSYEQYF.

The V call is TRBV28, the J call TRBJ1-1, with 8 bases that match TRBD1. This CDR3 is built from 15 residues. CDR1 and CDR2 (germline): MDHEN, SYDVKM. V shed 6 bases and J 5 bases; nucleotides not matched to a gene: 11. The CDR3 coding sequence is TGTGCCAGCAGCAACCCCGGACAGGGTCGGACTGAAGCTTTCTTT. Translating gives CASSNPGQGRTEAFF.

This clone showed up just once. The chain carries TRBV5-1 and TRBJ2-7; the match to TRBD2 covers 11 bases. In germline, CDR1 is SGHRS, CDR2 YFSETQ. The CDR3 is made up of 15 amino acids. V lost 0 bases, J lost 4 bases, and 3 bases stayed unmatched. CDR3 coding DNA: TGCGCCAGCAGCTTGGGGGGGACTAGCGGTTACGAGCAGTACTTC. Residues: CASSLGGTSGYEQYF.

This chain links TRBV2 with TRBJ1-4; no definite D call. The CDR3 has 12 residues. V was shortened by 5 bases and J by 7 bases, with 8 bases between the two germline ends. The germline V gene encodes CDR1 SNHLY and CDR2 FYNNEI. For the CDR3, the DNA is TGTGCCAGCAGTCCGGAGGCTGAAAAACTGTTTTTT. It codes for CASSPEAEKLFF.

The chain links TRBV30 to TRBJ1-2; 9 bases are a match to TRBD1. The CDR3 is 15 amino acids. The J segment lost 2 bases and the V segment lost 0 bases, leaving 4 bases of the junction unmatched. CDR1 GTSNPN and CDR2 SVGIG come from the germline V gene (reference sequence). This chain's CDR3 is CAWSVGTGTNYGYTF. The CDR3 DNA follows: TGTGCCTGGAGTGTGGGGACAGGGACCAACTATGGCTACACCTTC.